The 4 T cell receptor beta chains presented below share a single source sample, sequenced in a study of tissue T cells after allogeneic stem cell transplantation. The protocol was immunoSEQ multiplex PCR, while the TCRdb copy is restricted to in-frame clones and leaves out a portion. Altogether about 4,400 clones are present, approximately 66% being singletons, with the ten largest covering under 7.5%. The sequencing used left colon tissue, collected at autopsy. The receptors stem from a male donor at least 60 years old with lung cancer.

V gene TRBV18 combines with J gene TRBJ2-1, with D possibly matching TRBD2 (7 bases). Germline values: CDR1 KGHSH, CDR2 LQKENI. The V end lost 6 bases, the J end lost 8 bases, and 23 bases lay between the germline ends. This CDR3 spans 16 amino acids. CDR3 loop: CASSQYGGAIIDEQFF. In nucleotides, the CDR3 is TGTGCCAGCTCGCAATATGGGGGGGCGATTATCGATGAGCAGTTCTTC.

This chain joins TRBV28 and TRBJ1-1; 9 bases are a match to TRBD1. Losses at the gene ends were 5 bases for V and 6 bases for J; bases not matched to a gene: 4. This CDR3 has 13 residues. The germline V gene has CDR1 MDHEN and CDR2 SYDVKM. The chain's CDR3 is CASSLTGGAEAFF. DNA for the CDR3: TGTGCCAGCAGTCTGACAGGGGGAGCTGAAGCTTTCTTT.

This chain links TRBV2 with TRBJ2-5; D is uncertain. There are 13 residues in the CDR3. With 3 bases removed from V and 5 bases from J, the gap between germline ends came to 10 bases. Germline-derived CDR1 and CDR2 are SNHLY and FYNNEI. In DNA form, the CDR3 reads TGTGCCAGCAGTGAGGGAATTCGGGAGACCCAGTACTTC. Encoded protein: CASSEGIRETQYF.

The chain joins TRBV27 to TRBJ2-5; possibly TRBD1 for D (6 bases). Trimming took off 8 bases at V and 5 bases at J, with 21 bases between the two ends. Germline V gene lookup returns CDR1 MNHEY and CDR2 SMNVEV (reference sequence). This CDR3 is 15 amino acids long. In nucleotides, the CDR3 is TGTGCCAGCCTTCCCGTGACAGGCCGGCGGGAGACCCAGTACTTC. It encodes CASLPVTGRRETQYF.